Listed below are T cell receptor beta chains from one sample, sequenced in a study of blood T cell repertoires in COVID-19. Sequencing was performed with immunoSEQ multiplex PCR; in TCRdb, only in-frame clones are kept and a portion is missing. The profile shows fewer than 200,000 clones, about 84% of them singletons. Sequencing was carried out using peripheral blood. These TCRs come from a human donor in a cohort sampled during active COVID-19. Both conserved end residues are part of each CDR3. D genes are given only for firm matches. The size entry is marked missing in some rows and otherwise reads once, few, many or a size class.

J: TRBJ1-2
size: -
D: TRBD1
V: TRBV5-4
CDR3: CASSATGDYGYTF
DNA: TGTGCCAGCAGCGCGACAGGGGACTATGGCTACACCTTC

J: TRBJ1-2
size: -
D: -
V: TRBV6-5
CDR3: CASSGGDYGYTF
DNA: TGTGCCAGCAGCGGGGGAGACTATGGCTACACCTTC

J: TRBJ1-5
size: -
D: -
V: TRBV10-3
CDR3: CAIRRQVNQPQHF
DNA: TGTGCCATCAGAAGACAGGTCAATCAGCCCCAGCATTTT

J: TRBJ2-1
size: -
D: -
V: TRBV7-6
CDR3: CASYSAGEQFF
DNA: TGTGCCAGCTATAGCGCGGGGGAGCAGTTCTTC

J: TRBJ2-7
size: -
D: TRBD1
V: TRBV2
CDR3: CASSRDRVSDEQYF
DNA: TGTGCCAGCAGTCGCGACAGGGTTTCAGACGAGCAGTACTTC

J: TRBJ1-1
size: many
D: -
V: TRBV18
CDR3: CASSPSEDTEAFF
DNA: TGTGCCAGCTCACCATCAGAGGACACTGAAGCTTTCTTT

J: TRBJ1-4
size: -
D: TRBD1
V: TRBV4-1
CDR3: CASRLTGAFAANEKLFF
DNA: TGCGCCAGCAGGCTGACAGGGGCGTTCGCGGCTAATGAAAAACTGTTTTTT

J: TRBJ1-2
size: -
D: -
V: TRBV19
CDR3: CARIQETTVLLGYTF
DNA: TGTGCCAGGATACAAGAGACAACAGTGCTACTTGGCTACACCTTC

J: TRBJ1-5
size: -
D: TRBD1
V: TRBV6-7
CDR3: CASSSTGGTGPQHF
DNA: TGTGCCAGCAGTTCGACAGGGGGGACGGGGCCCCAGCATTTT

J: TRBJ2-7
size: -
D: TRBD1
V: TRBV6-5
CDR3: CASSPGDSSYEQYF
DNA: TGTGCCAGCAGTCCCGGGGACAGCTCCTACGAGCAGTACTTC

J: TRBJ1-1
size: -
D: -
V: TRBV5-1
CDR3: CASSFPRGGDTEAFF
DNA: TGCGCCAGCAGCTTCCCCCGGGGAGGGGACACTGAAGCTTTCTTT

J: TRBJ1-6
size: once
D: TRBD1
V: TRBV7-9
CDR3: CASSDRQGSSPLHF
DNA: TGTGCCAGCAGCGACAGACAGGGGAGTTCACCCCTCCACTTT

J: TRBJ2-4
size: -
D: -
V: TRBV6-1
CDR3: CASSARDLGNRNIQYF
DNA: TGTGCCAGCAGTGCCCGGGATCTTGGAAATAGAAACATTCAGTACTTC

J: TRBJ2-6
size: -
D: -
V: TRBV20-1
CDR3: CSASSPGAGANVLTF
DNA: TGCAGTGCTAGTTCCCCAGGGGCTGGGGCCAACGTCCTGACTTTC

J: TRBJ2-1
size: -
D: TRBD1
V: TRBV5-1
CDR3: CASSLGQPTYNEQFF
DNA: TGCGCCAGCAGCCTGGGACAGCCAACCTACAATGAGCAGTTCTTC

J: TRBJ1-1
size: -
D: -
V: TRBV10-3
CDR3: CAISYKGLEYKNTEAFF
DNA: TGTGCCATCAGCTATAAGGGGCTCGAATACAAGAACACTGAAGCTTTCTTT